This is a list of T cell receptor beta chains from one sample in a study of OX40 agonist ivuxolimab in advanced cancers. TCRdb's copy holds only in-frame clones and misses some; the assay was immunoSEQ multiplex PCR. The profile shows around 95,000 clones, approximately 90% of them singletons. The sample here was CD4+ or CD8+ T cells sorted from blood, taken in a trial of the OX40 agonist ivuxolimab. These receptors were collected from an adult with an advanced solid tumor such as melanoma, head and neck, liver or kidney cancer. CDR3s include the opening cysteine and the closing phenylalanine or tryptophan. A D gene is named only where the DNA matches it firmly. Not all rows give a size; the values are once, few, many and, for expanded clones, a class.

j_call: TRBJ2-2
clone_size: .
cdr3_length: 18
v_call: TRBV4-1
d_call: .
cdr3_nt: TGCGCCAGCAGCCAAGGCCCGCTCCTCAAGAGGGCGTCCGGGGAGCTGTTTTTT
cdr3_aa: CASSQGPLLKRASGELFF

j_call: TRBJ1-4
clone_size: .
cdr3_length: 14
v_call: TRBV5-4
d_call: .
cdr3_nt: TGTGCCAGCAGCTTAGGGCTCTCGAATGAAAAACTGTTTTTT
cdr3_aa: CASSLGLSNEKLFF

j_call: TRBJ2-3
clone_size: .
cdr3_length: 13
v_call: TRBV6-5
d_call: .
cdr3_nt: TGTGCCAGCACCAGGGCGGGCACAGATACGCAGTATTTT
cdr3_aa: CASTRAGTDTQYF

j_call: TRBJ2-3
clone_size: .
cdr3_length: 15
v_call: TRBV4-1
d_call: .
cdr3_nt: TGCGCCAGCAGCCCCGTCCTATCCCCGGGGGATACGCAGTATTTT
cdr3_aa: CASSPVLSPGDTQYF

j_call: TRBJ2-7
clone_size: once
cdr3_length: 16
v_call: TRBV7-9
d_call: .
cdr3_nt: TGTGCCAGCAGCTTAACTGCGGGACGGAATTCCTACGAGCAGTACTTC
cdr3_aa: CASSLTAGRNSYEQYF

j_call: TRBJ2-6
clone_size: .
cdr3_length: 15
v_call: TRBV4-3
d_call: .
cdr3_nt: TGCGCCAGCAGCCAAACTACCTCTGGGGCCAACGTCCTGACTTTC
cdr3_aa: CASSQTTSGANVLTF

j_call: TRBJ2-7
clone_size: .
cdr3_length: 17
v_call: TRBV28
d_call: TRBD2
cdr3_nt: TGTGCCAGCAGTTCCCACGGGGGGGGCAGGGACCACTACGAGCAGTACTTC
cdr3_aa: CASSSHGGGRDHYEQYF

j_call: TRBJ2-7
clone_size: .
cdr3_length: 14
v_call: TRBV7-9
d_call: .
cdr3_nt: TGTGCCAGCAGTTTTGGAGGGGATAGCGGCGAGCAGTACTTC
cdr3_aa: CASSFGGDSGEQYF

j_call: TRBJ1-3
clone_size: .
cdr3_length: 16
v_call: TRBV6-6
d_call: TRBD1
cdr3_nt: TGTGCCAGCAGTTACTCACCGGGACAGGGGATACACACCATATATTTT
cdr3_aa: CASSYSPGQGIHTIYF

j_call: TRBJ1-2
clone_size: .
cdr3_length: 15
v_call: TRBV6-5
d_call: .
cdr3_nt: TGTGCCAGCAGTTACAACTCCGACAGTGGATATGGCTACACCTTC
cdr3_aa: CASSYNSDSGYGYTF

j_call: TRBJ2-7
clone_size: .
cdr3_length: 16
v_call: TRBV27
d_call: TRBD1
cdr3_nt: TGTGCCAGCAGTAGAGGCCGGGACAGGGATCTGTACGAGCAGTACTTC
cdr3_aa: CASSRGRDRDLYEQYF

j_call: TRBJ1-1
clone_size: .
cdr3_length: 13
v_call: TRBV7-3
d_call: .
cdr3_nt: TGTGCCAGCAGCCTATACAAGAACACTGAAGCTTTCTTT
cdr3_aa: CASSLYKNTEAFF

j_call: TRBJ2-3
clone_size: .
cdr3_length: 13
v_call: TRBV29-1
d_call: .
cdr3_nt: TGCAGCGTTGGGGGCCACGGGGCAGATACGCAGTATTTT
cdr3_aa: CSVGGHGADTQYF

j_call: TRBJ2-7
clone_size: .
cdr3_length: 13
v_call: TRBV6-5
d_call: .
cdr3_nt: TGTGCCAGCAGTTACTCGACCCGCTACGAGCAGTACTTC
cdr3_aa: CASSYSTRYEQYF

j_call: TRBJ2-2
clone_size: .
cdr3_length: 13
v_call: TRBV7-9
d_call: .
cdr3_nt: TGTGCCAGCAGCTCTTTCTTTTCCGGGGAGCTGTTTTTT
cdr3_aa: CASSSFFSGELFF

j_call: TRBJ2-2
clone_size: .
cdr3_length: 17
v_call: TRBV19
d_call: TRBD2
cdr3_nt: TGTGCCAGTAATGGGCGGCTAGCGGGAGGGCCGACCGGGGAGCTGTTTTTT
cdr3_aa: CASNGRLAGGPTGELFF

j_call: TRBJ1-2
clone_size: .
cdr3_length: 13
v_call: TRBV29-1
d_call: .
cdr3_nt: TGCAACCCCGAAGGGGGGCGCAACTATGGCTACACCTTC
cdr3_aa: CNPEGGRNYGYTF

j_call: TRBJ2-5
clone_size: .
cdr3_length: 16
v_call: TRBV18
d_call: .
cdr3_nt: TGTGCCAGCTCACCAACCAGGGGCGCGGGCCAAGAGACCCAGTACTTC
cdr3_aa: CASSPTRGAGQETQYF

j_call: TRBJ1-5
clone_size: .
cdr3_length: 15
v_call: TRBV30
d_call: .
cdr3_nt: TGTGCCTGGAGTCTGATCGGTGAGCGCAATCAGCCCCAGCATTTT
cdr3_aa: CAWSLIGERNQPQHF

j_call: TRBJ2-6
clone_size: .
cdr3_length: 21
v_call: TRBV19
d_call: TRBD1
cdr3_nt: TGTGCCAGTAGTTCCCCGCGAGGGGGACAGGCCCAAACCTCTGGGGCCAACGTCCTGACTTTC
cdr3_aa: CASSSPRGGQAQTSGANVLTF

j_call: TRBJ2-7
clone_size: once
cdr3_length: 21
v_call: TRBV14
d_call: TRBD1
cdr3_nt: TGTGCCAGCAGCCAAGATCTCGGTCTGTTGGCTAGGACAGGCCTACCTTACGAGCAGTACTTC
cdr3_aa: CASSQDLGLLARTGLPYEQYF

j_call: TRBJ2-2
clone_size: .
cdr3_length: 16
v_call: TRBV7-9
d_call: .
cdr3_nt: TGTGCCAGCAACTTAGGGAAAACGCAGAACACCGGGGAGCTGTTTTTT
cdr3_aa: CASNLGKTQNTGELFF

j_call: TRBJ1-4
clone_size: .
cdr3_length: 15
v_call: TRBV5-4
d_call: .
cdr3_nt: TGTGCCATCCAAGACGGCACTAGGCAAAATGAAAAACTGTTTTTT
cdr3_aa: CAIQDGTRQNEKLFF

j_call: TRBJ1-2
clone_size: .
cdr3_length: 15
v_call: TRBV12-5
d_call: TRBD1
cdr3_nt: TGTGCTAGTGGTTTGGAGGCACAGGGGGGCTATGGCTACACCTTC
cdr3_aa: CASGLEAQGGYGYTF

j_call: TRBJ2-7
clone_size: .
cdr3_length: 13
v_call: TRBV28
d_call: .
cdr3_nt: TGTGCCAGCAGTACCCTATACAGATACGAGCAGTACTTC
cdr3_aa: CASSTLYRYEQYF

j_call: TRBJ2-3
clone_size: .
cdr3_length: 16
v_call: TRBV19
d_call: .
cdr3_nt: TGTGCCAGTAGTATAGATCTTGTGGGGATCACAGATACGCAGTATTTT
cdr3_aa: CASSIDLVGITDTQYF

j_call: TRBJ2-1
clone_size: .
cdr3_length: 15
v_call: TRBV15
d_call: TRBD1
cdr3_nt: TGTGCCACCAGCCAGGGGACAGGGCCCTACAATGAGCAGTTCTTC
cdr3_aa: CATSQGTGPYNEQFF

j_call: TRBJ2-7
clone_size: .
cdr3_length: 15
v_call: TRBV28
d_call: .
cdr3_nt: TGTGCCAGCAGCACCGGGGGAGTACCACCCTACGAGCAGTACTTC
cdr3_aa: CASSTGGVPPYEQYF

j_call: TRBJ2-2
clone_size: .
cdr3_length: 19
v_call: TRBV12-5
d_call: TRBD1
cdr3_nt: TGTGCTAGTGGTTTGGACACCATCGGGACAGGGGTCTTCACCGGGGAGCTGTTTTTT
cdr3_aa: CASGLDTIGTGVFTGELFF

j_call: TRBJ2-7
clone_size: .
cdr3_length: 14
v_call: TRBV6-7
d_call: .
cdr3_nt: TGTGCCAGCAGTTACCCACGGGACATCGGCGAGCAGTACTTC
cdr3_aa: CASSYPRDIGEQYF

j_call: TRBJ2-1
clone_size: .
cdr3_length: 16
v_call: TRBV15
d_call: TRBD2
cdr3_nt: TGTGCCACCAGCAGAGTGAAGCGGGGGTCCTACAATGAGCAGTTCTTC
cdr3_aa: CATSRVKRGSYNEQFF

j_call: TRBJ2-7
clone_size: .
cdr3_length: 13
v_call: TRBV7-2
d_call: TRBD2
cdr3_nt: TGTGCCAGCAGCTTAGGGCGGGAGTACGAGCAGTACTTC
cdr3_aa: CASSLGREYEQYF

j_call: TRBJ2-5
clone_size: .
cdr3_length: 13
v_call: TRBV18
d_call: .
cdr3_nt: TGTGCCAGCTCGTCTCCAGGGATCGAGACCCAGTACTTC
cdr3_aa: CASSSPGIETQYF

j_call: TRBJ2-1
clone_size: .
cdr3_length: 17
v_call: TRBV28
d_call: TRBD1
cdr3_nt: TGTGCCAGCAGTAGTCCACCCGGGGGTGGCCCTACAGGGGGGCAGTTCTTC
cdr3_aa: CASSSPPGGGPTGGQFF

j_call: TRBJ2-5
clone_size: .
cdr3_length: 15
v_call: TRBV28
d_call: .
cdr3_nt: TGTGCCAGCAGTTACCGGGGGCCTCGGGGAGAGACCCAGTACTTC
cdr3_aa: CASSYRGPRGETQYF

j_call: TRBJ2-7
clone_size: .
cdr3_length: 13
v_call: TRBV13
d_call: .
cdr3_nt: TGTGCCAGCAGCTCAGACAAGTCCTACGAGCAGTACTTC
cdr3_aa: CASSSDKSYEQYF

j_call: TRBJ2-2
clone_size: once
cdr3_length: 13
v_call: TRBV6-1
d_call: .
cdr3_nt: TGTGCCAGCATCGCAACAAGCACCGGGGAGCTGTTTTTT
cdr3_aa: CASIATSTGELFF

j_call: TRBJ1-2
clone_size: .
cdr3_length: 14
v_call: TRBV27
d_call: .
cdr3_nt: TGTGCCAGCAGTTCTGGACAGTTCACCTATGGCTACACCTTC
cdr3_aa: CASSSGQFTYGYTF

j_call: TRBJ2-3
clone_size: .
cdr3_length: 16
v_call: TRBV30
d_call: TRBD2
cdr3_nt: TGTGCCTGGACCCCGGGACTAGCGGGAGGGCCAGATACGCAGTATTTT
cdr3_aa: CAWTPGLAGGPDTQYF

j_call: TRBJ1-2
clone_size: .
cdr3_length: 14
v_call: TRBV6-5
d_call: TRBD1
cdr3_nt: TGTGCCAGCAGTCGACAGGGACGGCATGCTGGCTACACCTTC
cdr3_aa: CASSRQGRHAGYTF

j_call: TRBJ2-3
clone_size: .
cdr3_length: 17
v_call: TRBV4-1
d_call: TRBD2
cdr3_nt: TGCGCCAGCAGCCACCTAGGACTAGCGGTTCCCACAGATACGCAGTATTTT
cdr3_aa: CASSHLGLAVPTDTQYF

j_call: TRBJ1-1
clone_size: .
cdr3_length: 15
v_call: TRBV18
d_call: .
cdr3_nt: TGTGCCAGCTCACCTACACCTCCAGTGAACACTGAAGCTTTCTTT
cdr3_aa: CASSPTPPVNTEAFF

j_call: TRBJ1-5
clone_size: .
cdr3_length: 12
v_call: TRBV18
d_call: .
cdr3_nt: TGTGCCAGCTCAGTACAGCCCGGACAACAGCATTTT
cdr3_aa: CASSVQPGQQHF

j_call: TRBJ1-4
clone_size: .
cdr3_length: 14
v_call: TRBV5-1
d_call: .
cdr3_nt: TGCGCCAGCAGCTTGGGCGGAACTAATGAAAAACTGTTTTTT
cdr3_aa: CASSLGGTNEKLFF

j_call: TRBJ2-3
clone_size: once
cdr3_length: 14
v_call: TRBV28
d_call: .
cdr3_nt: TGTGCCAGCAGTTTAGTCGGTCCCCGAGATACGCAGTATTTT
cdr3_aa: CASSLVGPRDTQYF

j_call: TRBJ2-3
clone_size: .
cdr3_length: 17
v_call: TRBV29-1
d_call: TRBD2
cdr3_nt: TGCAGCGTTGAGGAGAGGGTCAGCGGGAGGGGGACAGATACGCAGTATTTT
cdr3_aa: CSVEERVSGRGTDTQYF

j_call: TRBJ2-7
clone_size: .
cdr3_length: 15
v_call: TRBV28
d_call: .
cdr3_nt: TGTGCCAGCAGTTTTGGACGGCCGCGTGGGAACGAGCAGTACTTC
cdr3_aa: CASSFGRPRGNEQYF